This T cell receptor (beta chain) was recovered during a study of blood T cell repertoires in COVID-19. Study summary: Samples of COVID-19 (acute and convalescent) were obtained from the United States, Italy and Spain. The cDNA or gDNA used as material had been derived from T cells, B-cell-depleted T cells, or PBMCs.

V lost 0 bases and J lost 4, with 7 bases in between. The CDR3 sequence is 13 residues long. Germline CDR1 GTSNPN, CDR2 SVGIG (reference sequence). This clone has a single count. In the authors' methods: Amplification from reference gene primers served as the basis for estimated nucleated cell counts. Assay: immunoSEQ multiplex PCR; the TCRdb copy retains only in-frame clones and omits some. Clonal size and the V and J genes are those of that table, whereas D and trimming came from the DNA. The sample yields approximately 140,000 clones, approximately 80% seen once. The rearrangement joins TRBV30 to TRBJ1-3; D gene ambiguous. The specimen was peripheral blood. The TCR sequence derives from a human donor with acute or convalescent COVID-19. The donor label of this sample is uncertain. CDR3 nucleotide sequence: TGTGCCTGGAGTGTAAACAGCGGAAACACCATATATTTT. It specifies CAWSVNSGNTIYF.